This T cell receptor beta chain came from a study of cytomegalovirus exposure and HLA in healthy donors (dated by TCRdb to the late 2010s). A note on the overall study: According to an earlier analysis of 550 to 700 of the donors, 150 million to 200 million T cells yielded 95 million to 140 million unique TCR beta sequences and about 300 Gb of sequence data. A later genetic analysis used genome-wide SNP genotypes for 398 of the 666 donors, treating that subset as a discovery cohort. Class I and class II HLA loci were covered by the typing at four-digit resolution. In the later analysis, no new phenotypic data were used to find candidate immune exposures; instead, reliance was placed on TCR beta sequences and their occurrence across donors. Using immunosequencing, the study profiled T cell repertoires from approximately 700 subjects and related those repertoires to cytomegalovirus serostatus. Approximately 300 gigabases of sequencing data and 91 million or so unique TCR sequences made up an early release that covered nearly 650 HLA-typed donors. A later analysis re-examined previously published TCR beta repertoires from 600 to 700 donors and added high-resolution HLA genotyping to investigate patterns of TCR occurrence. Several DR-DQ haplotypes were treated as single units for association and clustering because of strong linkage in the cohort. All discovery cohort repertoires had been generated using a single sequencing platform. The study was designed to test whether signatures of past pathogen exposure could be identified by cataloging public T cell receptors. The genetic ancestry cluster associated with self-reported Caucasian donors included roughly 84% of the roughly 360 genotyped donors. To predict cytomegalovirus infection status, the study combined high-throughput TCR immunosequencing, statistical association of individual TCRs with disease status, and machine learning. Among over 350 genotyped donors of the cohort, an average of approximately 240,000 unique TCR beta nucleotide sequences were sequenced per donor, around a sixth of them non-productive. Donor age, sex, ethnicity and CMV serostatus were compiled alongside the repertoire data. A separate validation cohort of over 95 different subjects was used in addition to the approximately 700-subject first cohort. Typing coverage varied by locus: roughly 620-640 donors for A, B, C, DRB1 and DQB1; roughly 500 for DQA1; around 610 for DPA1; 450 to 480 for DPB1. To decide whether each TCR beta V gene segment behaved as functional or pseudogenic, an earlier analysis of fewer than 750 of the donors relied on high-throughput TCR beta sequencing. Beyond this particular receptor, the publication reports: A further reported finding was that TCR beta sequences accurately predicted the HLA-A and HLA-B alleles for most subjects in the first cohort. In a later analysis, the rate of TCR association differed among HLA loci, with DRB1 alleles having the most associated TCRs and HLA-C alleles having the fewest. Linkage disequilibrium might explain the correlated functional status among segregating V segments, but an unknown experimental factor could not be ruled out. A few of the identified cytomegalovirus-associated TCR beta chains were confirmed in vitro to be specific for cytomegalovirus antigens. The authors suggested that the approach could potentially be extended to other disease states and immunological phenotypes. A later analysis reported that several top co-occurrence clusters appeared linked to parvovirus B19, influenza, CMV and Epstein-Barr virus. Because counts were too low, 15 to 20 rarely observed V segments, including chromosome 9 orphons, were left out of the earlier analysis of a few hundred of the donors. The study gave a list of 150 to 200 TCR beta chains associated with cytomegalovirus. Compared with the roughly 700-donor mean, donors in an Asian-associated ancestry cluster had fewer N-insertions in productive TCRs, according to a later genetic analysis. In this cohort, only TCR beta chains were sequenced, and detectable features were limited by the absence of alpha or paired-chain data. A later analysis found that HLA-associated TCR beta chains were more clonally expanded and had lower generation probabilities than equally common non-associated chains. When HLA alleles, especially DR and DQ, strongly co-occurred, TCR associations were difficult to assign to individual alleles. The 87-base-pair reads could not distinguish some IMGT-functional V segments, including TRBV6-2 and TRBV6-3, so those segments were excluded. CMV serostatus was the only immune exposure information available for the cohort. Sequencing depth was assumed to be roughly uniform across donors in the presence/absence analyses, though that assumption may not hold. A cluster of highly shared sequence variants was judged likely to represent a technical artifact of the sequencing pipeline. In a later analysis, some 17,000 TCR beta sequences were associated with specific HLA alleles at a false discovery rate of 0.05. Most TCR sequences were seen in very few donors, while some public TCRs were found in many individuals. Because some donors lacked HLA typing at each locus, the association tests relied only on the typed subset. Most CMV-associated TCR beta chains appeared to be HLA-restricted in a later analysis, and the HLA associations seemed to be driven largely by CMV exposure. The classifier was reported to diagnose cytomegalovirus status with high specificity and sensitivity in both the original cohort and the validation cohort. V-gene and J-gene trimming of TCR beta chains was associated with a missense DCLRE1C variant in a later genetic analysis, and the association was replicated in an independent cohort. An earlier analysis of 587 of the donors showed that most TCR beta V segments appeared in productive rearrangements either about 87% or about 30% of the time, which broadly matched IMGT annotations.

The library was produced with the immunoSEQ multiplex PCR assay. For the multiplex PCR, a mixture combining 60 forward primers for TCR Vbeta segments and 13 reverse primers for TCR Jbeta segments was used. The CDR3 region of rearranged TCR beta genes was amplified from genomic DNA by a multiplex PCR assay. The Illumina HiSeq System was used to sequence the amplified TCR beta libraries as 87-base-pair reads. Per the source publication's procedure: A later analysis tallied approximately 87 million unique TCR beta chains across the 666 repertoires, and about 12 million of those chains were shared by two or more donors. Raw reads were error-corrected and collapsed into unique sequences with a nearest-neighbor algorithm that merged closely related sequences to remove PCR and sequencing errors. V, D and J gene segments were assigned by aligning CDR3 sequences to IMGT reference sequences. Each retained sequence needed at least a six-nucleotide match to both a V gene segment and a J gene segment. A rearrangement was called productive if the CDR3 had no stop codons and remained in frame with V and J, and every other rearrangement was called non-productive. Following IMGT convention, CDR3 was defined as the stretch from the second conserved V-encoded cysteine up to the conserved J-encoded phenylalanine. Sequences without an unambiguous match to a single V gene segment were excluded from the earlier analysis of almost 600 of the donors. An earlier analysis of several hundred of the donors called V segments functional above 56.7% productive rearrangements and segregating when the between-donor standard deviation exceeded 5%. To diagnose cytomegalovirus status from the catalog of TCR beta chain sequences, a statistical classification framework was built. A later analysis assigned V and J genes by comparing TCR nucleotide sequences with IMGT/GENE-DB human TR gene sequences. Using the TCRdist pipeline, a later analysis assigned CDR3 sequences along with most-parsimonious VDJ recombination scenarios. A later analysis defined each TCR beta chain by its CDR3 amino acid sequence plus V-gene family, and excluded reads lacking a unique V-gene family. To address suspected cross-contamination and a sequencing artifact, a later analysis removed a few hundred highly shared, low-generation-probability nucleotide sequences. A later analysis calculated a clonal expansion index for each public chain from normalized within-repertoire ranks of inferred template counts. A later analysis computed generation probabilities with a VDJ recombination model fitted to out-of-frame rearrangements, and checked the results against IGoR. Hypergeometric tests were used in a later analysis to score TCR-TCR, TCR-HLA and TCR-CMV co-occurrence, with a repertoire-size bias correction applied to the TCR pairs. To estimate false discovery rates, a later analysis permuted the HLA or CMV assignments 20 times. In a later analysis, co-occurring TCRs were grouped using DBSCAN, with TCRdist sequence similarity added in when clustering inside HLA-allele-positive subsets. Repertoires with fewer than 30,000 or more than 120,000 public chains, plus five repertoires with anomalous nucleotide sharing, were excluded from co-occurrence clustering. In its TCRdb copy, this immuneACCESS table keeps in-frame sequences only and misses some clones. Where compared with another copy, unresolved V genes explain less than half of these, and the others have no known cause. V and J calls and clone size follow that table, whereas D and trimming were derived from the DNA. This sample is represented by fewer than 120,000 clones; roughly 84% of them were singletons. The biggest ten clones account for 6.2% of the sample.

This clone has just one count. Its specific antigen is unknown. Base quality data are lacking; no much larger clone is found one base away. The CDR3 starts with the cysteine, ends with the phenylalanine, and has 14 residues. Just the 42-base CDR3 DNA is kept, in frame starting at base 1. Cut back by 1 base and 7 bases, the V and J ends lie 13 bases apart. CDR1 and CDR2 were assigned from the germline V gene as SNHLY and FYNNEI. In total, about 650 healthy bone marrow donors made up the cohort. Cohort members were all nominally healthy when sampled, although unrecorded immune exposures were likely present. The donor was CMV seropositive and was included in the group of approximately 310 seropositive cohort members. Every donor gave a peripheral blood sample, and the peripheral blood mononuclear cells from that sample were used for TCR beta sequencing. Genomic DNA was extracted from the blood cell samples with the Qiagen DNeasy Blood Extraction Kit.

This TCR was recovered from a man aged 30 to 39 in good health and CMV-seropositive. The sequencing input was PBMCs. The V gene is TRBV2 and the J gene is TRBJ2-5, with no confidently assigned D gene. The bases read TGTGCCAGCAGTGAAGTAGGTAGCCCCGGGACCCAGTACTTC. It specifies CASSEVGSPGTQYF.